This TCR beta chain was observed in a study of early T cells in non-severe SARS-CoV-2 infection. Study-level points and caveats: Missing private and CD4 specificities, VDJdb matching favored anti-spike CD8 responses.

To note about this clonotype: What it recognizes is unknown.

Trimming cost V 0 bases and J 5 bases, with 11 bases left between them. CDR1 and CDR2 from the germline V gene are SEHNR and FQNEAQ (reference sequence). The CDR3 loop spans 15 amino acids. The protocol attached unique molecular identifiers to individual cDNA molecules. TCRdb called the 5' RACE reads again in MiXCR, with one record for every CDR3 protein. The sample yields under 80,000 distinct CDR3 sequences, roughly 13% seen once. This chain uses TRBV7-9 with TRBJ2-1; no reliable D call. What was sequenced was whole blood. This receptor was obtained from an adult who was a healthcare worker with PCR-confirmed SARS-CoV-2 infection or an uninfected control (not recorded which). CDR3 sequence reads: CASSLANTADNEQFF. The CDR3 nucleotides read TGTGCCAGCAGCTTAGCGAATACAGCCGACAATGAGCAGTTCTTC.